Each of the 23 T cell receptor beta chains below was sequenced from the same sample in a study of tissue T cells after allogeneic stem cell transplantation. Some clones are missing from TCRdb's copy, which holds only in-frame ones; the method was immunoSEQ multiplex PCR. This table holds approximately 45,000 clones, 65% to 85% found once. The sequenced material came from sorted cells pooled from one or two spleens. The receptors shown here come from a pool of C57BL/6 mice in good health.

Remarks on this clone: The gene symbols are mouse symbols. The read gets to within 1 residue of the CDR3 end, and the germline J gene fills in the rest. The chain carries TRBV29 and TRBJ2-7, with 8 nucleotides matching TRBD1. The CDR3 is 12 amino acids. The ends lost 6 bases at V and 6 bases at J; junction bases unmatched: 4. Germline CDR1 is MSHET and CDR2 is SYDVDS. Incomplete CDR3 DNA: TGTGCTAGCAGCCGGACAGGGATTGAACAGTAC. Translation gives CASSRTGIEQY. The full CDR3 sequence reads CASSRTGIEQYF.

Of note for this clone: Here the gene names and germline are mouse. The read stops 1 residue short of the end of the CDR3; the missing end is completed from the germline J gene. V is TRBV31 and J is TRBJ1-4; D is ambiguous. CDR1 is GKSSPN and CDR2 is SITVG in the germline V gene. This CDR3 has 11 residues. V lost 3 bases, J lost 7 bases, and 6 bases lay in between. CDR3: CAWSPPERLFF. CDR3 bases read: TGTGCCTGGAGCCCCCCCGAAAGATTATTT.

In regard to this clone: All gene names here are mouse names. The sequenced part of the CDR3 DNA is TGTGCCAGCAGCCAGGGACTTTCCTATGAACAGTAC. As protein: CASSQGLSYEQY. The CDR3 as a whole reads CASSQGLSYEQYF. V gene TRBV2 combines with J gene TRBJ2-7; D perhaps matches TRBD2 (6 bases). The missing CDR3 end, 1 residue past where the read stops, is filled in from the germline J gene. Germline V lookup: CDR1 LGHNA, CDR2 YSYQKL. V was trimmed by 3 bases and J by 1 base, leaving 7 bases between them. This CDR3 is 13 amino acids long.

This clone has only a few counts. Gene names refer to mouse genes. The read terminates 1 residue before the CDR3 end, so the remaining end is supplied by the germline J gene. The chain joins TRBV14 to TRBJ2-4; D uncertain. Germline V gives CDR1 SGHDT, CDR2 FRDEAV. The V and J ends lost 3 bases and 0 bases respectively, with 8 bases between them. This CDR3 has 14 amino acids. The part of the CDR3 DNA that was read is TGTGCCAGCAGTTCAGACGGCAGTCAAAACACCTTGTAC. Translated, it gives CASSSDGSQNTLY. The full CDR3 protein is CASSSDGSQNTLYF.

Comments on this clone: Gene names and germline match the mouse. The CDR3 end is not reached by the read, which stops 1 residue before it; the germline J gene fills it in. The chain is built from TRBV31 and TRBJ2-1; TRBD1 is a possible D gene (6 bases). The CDR3 consists of 15 residues. Germline-derived CDR1 and CDR2 are GKSSPN and SITVG. Trimming removed 0 bases from V and 2 bases from J, with 11 bases in between. This CDR3 is CAWSLVRTDYAEQFF. The covered CDR3 bases are TGTGCCTGGAGTCTAGTCCGGACAGACTATGCTGAGCAGTTC.

Concerning this clone itself: The gene names here belong to mouse. The read ends 1 residue before the CDR3 terminus; that terminus is restored from the germline J gene. The rearrangement joins TRBV24 to TRBJ1-3, with no clear D. Trimming pared 2 bases from V and 0 bases from J, leaving 5 bases between. The CDR3 has 14 residues. CDR1 and CDR2 (germline): KGHTA, FRNEEI. The CDR3 loop reads CASSLASSGNTLYF. The sequenced CDR3 bases are TGTGCCAGCAGTCTGGCATCTTCTGGAAATACGCTCTAT.

This clone showed up just a few times. The germline and genes are mouse ones. The read is 1 residue too short to cover the CDR3 end, so that end is filled in from the germline J gene. The gene calls are TRBV1 and TRBJ1-2, with 7 nucleotides matching TRBD1. The trim removed 3 bases at V and 2 bases at J, leaving 3 bases unmatched. Germline V lookup: CDR1 NSQYPW, CDR2 LRSPGD (reference sequence). CDR3 size: 14 residues. This CDR3 is CTCSALTGNSDYTF. The part of the CDR3 DNA that was read is TGCACCTGCAGTGCTCTGACAGGGAACTCCGACTACACC.

A remark on this clone: Mouse gene names and germline throughout. The missing CDR3 end, 1 residue past where the read stops, is filled in from the germline J gene. The chain is built from TRBV13-1 and TRBJ2-4; D may be TRBD2 (6 bases). The CDR3 runs 15 residues. The germline V and J ends were trimmed by 3 bases and 0 bases, with 11 bases remaining between them. Germline CDR1 NSHNY, CDR2 SYGAGN. The covered CDR3 bases are TGTGCCAGCAGTGGCTGGGGTTTTAGTCAAAACACCTTGTAC. Translated: CASSGWGFSQNTLY. The whole CDR3 is CASSGWGFSQNTLYF.

About this clone: Gene labels here are mouse ones. The read falls 1 residue short of the CDR3 end, and the missing part is taken from the germline J gene. The sample contains more than one DNA sequence encoding this CDR3. The chain recombines TRBV2 with TRBJ2-5; 12 bases are a match to TRBD2. CDR1 and CDR2 (germline): LGHNA, YSYQKL. CDR3 length equals 15 residues. The V gene end was trimmed by 3 bases and the J gene end by 3 bases; junction bases not matched to a gene: 1. The CDR3 DNA, read in part, is TGTGCCAGCAGCCAGGACTGGGGGGGACAAGACACCCAGTAC. Translating it yields CASSQDWGGQDTQY. The CDR3 as a whole reads CASSQDWGGQDTQYF.

Note on this clone: Any gene name here is a mouse gene name. The CDR3 goes on 1 residue after the read ends, and that part is filled in from the germline J gene. J is TRBJ1-6 and V is TRBV26, with D hard to call. TRBJ1-6 has ORF status, its function being uncertain. V dropped 4 bases and J dropped 2 bases, with 9 bases sitting between them. Germline CDR1 KGHPV, CDR2 FQNQEV (reference sequence). This CDR3 has 15 residues. The sequenced part of the CDR3 DNA is TGTGCCAGCAGTCCTCCGGGCGCCTATAATTCGCCCCTCTAC. Protein: CASSPPGAYNSPLY. The whole CDR3 region reads CASSPPGAYNSPLYF.

Turning to this clone: Genes and germline are mouse. The CDR3 goes on 1 residue after the read ends, and that part is filled in from the germline J gene. V usage is TRBV2 and J usage is TRBJ2-1; 10 bases are a match to TRBD1. Germline V lookup: CDR1 LGHNA, CDR2 YSYQKL. The CDR3 runs 16 residues. V lost 3 bases to trimming and J lost 1 base; unmatched junction nucleotides: 3. The CDR3 spells CASSHRTGGNYAEQFF. CDR3 bases read: TGTGCCAGCAGCCATCGGACAGGGGGGAACTATGCTGAGCAGTTC.

This clone has just a few counts. Mouse gene names and germline throughout. The missing CDR3 end, 1 residue past where the read stops, is filled in from the germline J gene. The chain combines TRBV31 with TRBJ1-2; D is possibly TRBD1 (6 bases). Germline loops: CDR1 GKSSPN, CDR2 SITVG. The CDR3 length is 12 residues. Trimming cost V 2 bases and J 2 bases, with 6 bases left between them. CDR3 DNA, as far as it was read: TGTGCCTGGAGTACAGGGAACTCCGACTACACC. This encodes CAWSTGNSDYT. The whole CDR3 protein is CAWSTGNSDYTF.

Notes on this clone: Gene names denote mouse genes. The read terminates 1 residue before the CDR3 end, so the remaining end is supplied by the germline J gene. The V and J genes are TRBV1 and TRBJ2-1; 10 nucleotides line up with TRBD1. V gave up 3 bases and J gave up 0 bases; unmatched junction bases: 2. Germline CDR1 is NSQYPW and CDR2 is LRSPGD (reference sequence). This CDR3 is built from 16 residues. CDR3 residues: CTCSARTGGNYAEQFF. CDR3 DNA (partial): TGCACCTGCAGTGCCCGGACAGGGGGTAACTATGCTGAGCAGTTC.

Concerning this clone: Mouse gene names apply. The missing CDR3 end, 1 residue past where the read stops, is filled in from the germline J gene. The V gene is TRBV31, the J gene TRBJ2-1; D perhaps matches TRBD2 (5 bases). V was trimmed by 0 bases and J by 10 bases, leaving 7 bases between them. Germline V gene lookup returns CDR1 GKSSPN and CDR2 SITVG. The CDR3 extends over 11 amino acids. Incomplete CDR3 DNA: TGTGCCTGGAGTCTAGCTGGGGAGCAGTTC. It is translated as CAWSLAGEQF. The CDR3 in full is CAWSLAGEQFF.

In the case of this clone: Any gene name here is a mouse gene name. The missing CDR3 end, 1 residue past where the read stops, is filled in from the germline J gene. This chain joins TRBV15 and TRBJ2-1; D possibly matches TRBD1 or TRBD2 (6 bases each). The CDR3 runs to 13 residues. Trimming shortened V by 1 base and J by 7 bases, and 8 bases separated the two germline ends. CDR1 is SGHND and CDR2 is FRSKSL in the germline V gene. The CDR3 is CASSLEGGAEQFF. The CDR3 DNA, read in part, is TGTGCCAGCAGTTTAGAGGGGGGAGCTGAGCAGTTC.

This clone was counted between two and nine times. Mouse gene names and germline throughout. Sequencing ends 1 residue short of the CDR3 end; the germline J gene provides the rest. The V gene is TRBV5, the J gene TRBJ2-7, with 9 bases fitting TRBD1. Germline V CDR1 and CDR2: LGHNA, YNLKQL (reference sequence). The V gene end was trimmed by 4 bases and the J gene end by 2 bases; junction bases not matched to a gene: 0. The CDR3 runs to 13 residues. This chain's CDR3 is CASSRDRAYEQYF. Partial CDR3 DNA: TGTGCCAGCAGCCGGGACAGGGCCTATGAACAGTAC.

For this clone: Germline and genes here are mouse. The read finishes 1 residue shy of the CDR3 end, and the germline J gene is used to complete it. The V gene is TRBV3, the J gene TRBJ2-5, with TRBD2 matching 9 bases. The CDR3 is 15 residues long. V trimming: 5 bases; J trimming: 0 bases; junction bases outside the gene matches: 3. Germline values: CDR1 SNHLY, CDR2 FYNGKV (reference sequence). CDR3 sequence: CASSRTGVNQDTQYF. The CDR3 bases that were read are TGTGCCAGCAGCCGGACTGGGGTTAACCAAGACACCCAGTAC. The variable domain in full, completed from reference TRBV3 and TRBJ2-5, reads GPKVLQIPSHQIIDMGQMVTLNCDPVSNHLYFYWYKQILGQQMEFLVNFYNGKVMEKSKLFKDQFSVERPDGSYFTLKIQPTALEDSAVYFCASSRTGVNQDTQYFGPGTRLLVL.

On this clone itself: The gene names given are mouse names. The CDR3 goes on 1 residue after the read ends, and that part is filled in from the germline J gene. Other DNA sequences from this sample encode an identical CDR3 as well. The chain combines TRBV1 with TRBJ2-7; 12 positions agree with TRBD2. Germline trimming cut 3 bases from V and 4 bases from J; bases unmatched to any gene: 1. Germline V gene sequence: CDR1 NSQYPW, CDR2 LRSPGD (reference sequence). CDR3 length: 14 residues. The CDR3 reads CTCSAGTGGYEQYF. The sequenced CDR3 bases are TGCACCTGCAGTGCCGGGACTGGGGGGTATGAACAGTAC. The whole variable domain, remainder taken from reference TRBV1 and TRBJ2-7, is VTLLEQNPRWRLVPRGQAVNLRCILKNSQYPWMSWYQQDLQKQLQWLFTLRSPGDKEVKSLPGADYLATRVTDTELRLQVANMSQGRTLYCTCSAGTGGYEQYFGPGTRLTVL.

In regard to this clone: Genes here carry mouse names. The sequence runs out 1 residue before the end of the CDR3; the remainder is reconstructed from the germline J gene. This rearrangement joins TRBV12-1 to TRBJ1-3, with TRBD1 as a possible D gene (6 bases). Deletions cut 0 bases from V and 0 bases from J, with 11 bases between. CDR3 size: 16 residues. Germline V gene sequence: CDR1 SGHSN, CDR2 HYEKVE. The CDR3 reads CASSLHRVNSGNTLYF. Incomplete CDR3 DNA: TGTGCCAGCTCTCTCCACAGGGTTAATTCTGGAAATACGCTCTAT.

On this clone itself: The genes are named according to mouse. The CDR3 is cut off 1 residue early in the read; its end comes from the germline J gene. The V gene is TRBV15, the J gene TRBJ2-4; D gene unclear. Trimming removed 4 bases from V and 0 bases from J, with 2 bases in between. The CDR3 runs 12 residues. Germline V gene sequence: CDR1 SGHND, CDR2 FRSKSL. The DNA read from the CDR3 is TGTGCCAGCAGTTCTAGTCAAAACACCTTGTAC. It encodes CASSSSQNTLY. The complete CDR3 sequence is CASSSSQNTLYF.

Comments on this clone: Mouse gene names apply. The read halts 1 residue ahead of the CDR3 end, with the missing end drawn from the germline J gene. The same CDR3 also results from other DNA sequences found in this sample. The chain has TRBV3 and TRBJ2-4, with D hard to call. The V and J ends lost 5 bases and 0 bases respectively, with 0 bases between them. This CDR3 region has 11 residues. Looked up from germline, CDR1 is SNHLY and CDR2 is FYNGKV (reference sequence). CDR3 DNA, as far as it was read: TGTGCCAGCAGCAGTCAAAACACCTTGTAC. It encodes CASSSQNTLY. In full, the CDR3 is CASSSQNTLYF.

Details on this clone: Mouse gene names and germline throughout. The read halts 1 residue ahead of the CDR3 end, with the missing end drawn from the germline J gene. The chain employs TRBV31 and TRBJ1-5; D is unresolved. Trimming took 1 base from V and 4 from J, leaving 5 bases between them. Germline CDR1 and CDR2: GKSSPN and SITVG. This CDR3 contains 12 residues. CDR3 region: CAWSPRNQAPLF. The CDR3 DNA, read in part, is TGTGCCTGGAGTCCGAGGAACCAGGCTCCGCTT. The whole variable domain, filled in from reference TRBV31 and TRBJ1-5, reads AQTIHQWPVAEIKAVGSPLSLGCTIKGKSSPNLYWYWQATGGTLQQLFYSITVGQVESVVQLNLSASRPKDDQFILSTEKLLLSHSGFYLCAWSPRNQAPLFGEGTRLSVL.

As for this clone: These gene names are mouse names. The read is 1 residue too short to cover the CDR3 end, so that end is filled in from the germline J gene. The chain employs TRBV14 and TRBJ2-4; TRBD2 aligns across 8 bases. The CDR3 runs to 15 residues. Germline V gene data show CDR1 as SGHDT and CDR2 as FRDEAV. The ends lost 0 bases at V and 2 bases at J; junction bases unmatched: 2. The CDR3 here is CASSFWGGAQNTLYF. The sequenced part of the CDR3 DNA is TGTGCCAGCAGTTTCTGGGGGGGCGCTCAAAACACCTTGTAC.